What follows are 26 T cell receptor beta chains derived from one specimen sequenced in a study of beta chain features in type 1 diabetes. As every portion of the isolated RNA was reverse transcribed, the sequencing read expressed TCRB transcripts. TCRdb's table, derived via immunoSEQ multiplex PCR, lists solely in-frame clones and lacks some. The sample contains about 250,000 clones, around an eighth of which appear only once. The material sequenced was naive CD4+ T cells from blood. The receptors were sampled from a woman between 35 and 50 years old in good health.

This clone appeared a few times. V gene TRBV7-8 combines with J gene TRBJ2-3; TRBD2 matches 11 bases. This CDR3 spans 15 amino acids. CDR1 is SGHVS and CDR2 is FQNEAQ in the germline V gene. Germline trimming cut 4 bases from V and 2 bases from J; bases unmatched to any gene: 2. The CDR3: CASSSSGGITDTQYF. The CDR3, as DNA: TGTGCCAGCAGCTCTAGCGGGGGGATCACAGATACGCAGTATTTT.

This clone occurred a few times. The gene calls are TRBV9 and TRBJ2-3; 8 nucleotides agree with TRBD1. V trimming: 1 base; J trimming: 3 bases; junction bases outside the gene matches: 7. CDR3 size: 16 residues. Germline V lookup: CDR1 SGDLS, CDR2 YYNGEE. The DNA for the CDR3 is TGTGCCAGCAGCGTATCGGACAGGGAGGAGACAGATACGCAGTATTTT. Protein: CASSVSDREETDTQYF.

This clone was detected a few times. This chain uses TRBV19 with TRBJ2-3; TRBD1 agrees at 8 bases. V was pared by 6 bases and J by 3 bases, with 5 bases of the junction left unmatched. The CDR3 spans 14 residues. CDR1 and CDR2 (germline): LNHDA, SQIVND (reference sequence). The CDR3 DNA reads TGTGCCAGTAGGGACAGGGTTAAGACAGATACGCAGTATTTT. Amino acid sequence: CASRDRVKTDTQYF. The variable domain in full, completed from reference TRBV19 and TRBJ2-3, reads DGGITQSPKYLFRKEGQNVTLSCEQNLNHDAMYWYRQDPGQGLRLIYYSQIVNDFQKGDIAEGYSVSREKKESFPLTVTSAQKNPTAFYLCASRDRVKTDTQYFGPGTRLTVL.

The J gene is TRBJ1-4, the V gene TRBV6-5; D might be TRBD1 (5 bases). This CDR3 contains 14 residues. Trimming stripped 2 bases from V and 7 bases from J, with 11 bases between. The germline CDR1 and CDR2 sequences are MNHEY and SVGAGI. In DNA, the CDR3 is TGTGCCAGCAGTTACACAGGACGGGTTGAAAAACTGTTTTTT. Translation: CASSYTGRVEKLFF.

The V and J genes are TRBV12-5 and TRBJ2-1; 7 positions match TRBD1. Germline CDR1 is LGHNT and CDR2 is FRNRAP. The CDR3 contains 15 residues. The V segment lost 1 base and the J segment 4 bases; nucleotides outside the gene matches: 4. This chain's CDR3 is CASGLAMGQYNEQFF. The DNA of the CDR3 is TGTGCTAGTGGTTTGGCAATGGGACAGTACAATGAGCAGTTCTTC.

The J gene is TRBJ2-7, the V gene TRBV18; tentatively, D is TRBD1 (5 bases). Germline values: CDR1 KGHSH, CDR2 LQKENI. V was shortened by 6 bases and J by 2 bases, with 14 bases between the two germline ends. The CDR3 totals 14 residues. The CDR3 reads CASSQSQGPYEQYF. DNA for the CDR3: TGTGCCAGCTCGCAGAGTCAGGGTCCCTACGAGCAGTACTTC.

The J gene is TRBJ1-2, the V gene TRBV5-4, with D possibly being TRBD1 (5 bases). CDR3 length equals 13 residues. V was pared by 2 bases and J by 6 bases, with 11 bases between. Per germline, CDR1 SGHNT and CDR2 YYREEE (reference sequence). This CDR3 is CASSFRVEDGYTF. In DNA, the CDR3 is TGTGCCAGCAGCTTCAGGGTCGAGGATGGCTACACCTTC. Complete variable domain (other parts from reference TRBV5-4 and TRBJ1-2): ETGVTQSPTHLIKTRGQQVTLRCSSQSGHNTVSWYQQALGQGPQFIFQYYREEENGRGNFPPRFSGLQFPNYSSELNVNALELDDSALYLCASSFRVEDGYTFGSGTRLTVV.

The chain links TRBV7-2 to TRBJ2-4; no clear D. Germline-derived CDR1 and CDR2 are SGHTA and FQGNSA. Trimming left V 5 bases short and J 8 bases short, with 13 bases between. CDR3 size: 13 residues. Here the CDR3 DNA reads TGTGCCAGCAGCACTGACGTACGGGACATTCAGTACTTC. Protein product: CASSTDVRDIQYF.

This clone was counted a few times. The chain links TRBV6-1 to TRBJ2-1; TRBD2 might be the D (5 bases). This CDR3 spans 13 amino acids. The V gene lost 8 bases and the J gene lost 4 bases, with 12 bases spanning the gap. Germline loops: CDR1 MNHNS, CDR2 SASEGT. For the CDR3, the DNA is TGTGCCAGCGGGAGCGTCCCGTACAATGAGCAGTTCTTC. This sequence encodes CASGSVPYNEQFF.

The chain employs TRBV7-2 and TRBJ2-5; D is undetermined. The CDR3 has 13 residues. Germline CDR1 reads SGHTA; CDR2 reads FQGNSA. With 1 base removed from V and 5 bases from J, the gap between germline ends came to 8 bases. CDR3 in amino acids: CASSLGVVETQYF. CDR3 bases: TGTGCCAGCAGCTTAGGAGTTGTTGAGACCCAGTACTTC.

The chain joins TRBV19 to TRBJ1-5; 7 bases line up with TRBD1. Germline lookup yields CDR1 LNHDA and CDR2 SQIVND (reference sequence). Germline trimming cut 7 bases from V and 4 bases from J; bases unmatched to any gene: 4. The CDR3 runs to 13 residues. The CDR3 DNA is TGTGCCAGTACCCAACAGGGGAATCAGCCCCAGCATTTT. This codes for CASTQQGNQPQHF.

The chain has TRBV13 and TRBJ1-1, with 9 nucleotides matching TRBD1. The CDR3 is 13 amino acids. Trimming removed 5 bases from V and 10 bases from J; junction bases left unmatched: 8. Per germline, CDR1 PRHDT and CDR2 FYEKMQ (reference sequence). CDR3 nucleotide sequence: TGTGCCAGCAGCCTATGGGACAGGGAGGTAGCTTTCTTT. Amino acid sequence: CASSLWDREVAFF.

The chain joins TRBV10-1 to TRBJ2-4; D possibly corresponds to TRBD1 (8 bases). Germline V CDR1 and CDR2: WNHNN, SYGVQD (reference sequence). This CDR3 spans 18 amino acids. Trimming removed 2 bases at V and 0 bases at J, with 17 bases between. The CDR3 sequence is CASSEGQGGQKAKNIQYF. As DNA, the CDR3 is TGCGCCAGCAGTGAGGGACAGGGAGGGCAAAAAGCCAAAAACATTCAGTACTTC.

The chain has TRBV5-1 and TRBJ2-5; 11 bases fit TRBD2. This CDR3 has 15 residues. CDR1 and CDR2 (germline): SGHRS, YFSETQ. The junction had 6 bases not matched to a gene; V was cut back by 5 bases and J by 3 bases. Here the CDR3 reads CASRVSGGAEETQYF. DNA of the CDR3: TGCGCCAGCAGGGTTAGCGGGGGGGCCGAAGAGACCCAGTACTTC. Combining the CDR3 with reference TRBV5-1 and TRBJ2-5 gives the whole variable domain KAGVTQTPRYLIKTRGQQVTLSCSPISGHRSVSWYQQTPGQGLQFLFEYFSETQRNKGNFPGRFSGRQFSNSRSEMNVSTLELGDSALYLCASRVSGGAEETQYFGPGTRLLVL.

CDR3 nucleotide sequence: TGTGCCAGCAGCGGACAGGGTAATCAGCCCCAGCATTTT. Protein sequence: CASSGQGNQPQHF. J is TRBJ1-5 and V is TRBV11-2; the match to TRBD1 covers 8 bases. From germline, CDR1 is SGHAT and CDR2 FQNNGV. This CDR3 comprises 13 residues. Trimming removed 5 bases from V and 4 bases from J; junction bases left unmatched: 1.

This clone was seen more than once but under ten times. The chain employs TRBV4-2 and TRBJ2-3; 8 positions match TRBD2. The CDR3 spans 14 residues. V gave up 4 bases and J gave up 6 bases; unmatched junction bases: 6. Germline V gives CDR1 LGHNA, CDR2 YNFKEQ. CDR3 sequence: CASSLGLEADTQYF. In DNA form, the CDR3 reads TGTGCCAGCAGCCTGGGACTAGAGGCTGATACGCAGTATTTT.

The sample holds a few counts of this clone. The J gene is TRBJ2-7, the V gene TRBV28; 7 bases fit TRBD2. CDR1 is MDHEN, CDR2 SYDVKM, per germline. This CDR3 contains 12 residues. After removal of 5 bases from V and 7 bases from J, the junction contained 5 bases not matched to a gene. In nucleotides, the CDR3 is TGTGCCAGCAGTGTGGGGGGGAGAGAGCAGTACTTC. It is translated as CASSVGGREQYF.

This chain connects TRBV18 to TRBJ1-2; the match to TRBD1 covers 9 bases. Trimming took 5 bases from V and 4 from J; bases not matched to a gene: 11. Germline V CDR1 and CDR2: KGHSH, LQKENI. The CDR3 sequence is 16 residues long. CDR3 amino acids: CASSAFTGQGAYGYTF. The DNA for the CDR3 is TGTGCCAGCTCAGCCTTTACGGGACAGGGCGCCTATGGCTACACCTTC.

This clone has more than one count but fewer than ten. J is TRBJ1-5 and V is TRBV6-5; 9 nucleotides align to TRBD1. The junction had 3 bases not matched to a gene; V was cut back by 6 bases and J by 0 bases. This CDR3 has 15 residues. From germline, CDR1 is MNHEY and CDR2 SVGAGI. The chain's CDR3 is CASRRTGASNQPQHF. In DNA, the CDR3 is TGTGCCAGCAGAAGGACAGGGGCTAGCAATCAGCCCCAGCATTTT.

In this sample, this clone turned up a few times. The chain is built from TRBV7-2 and TRBJ1-6; 7 nucleotides align to TRBD1. J gave up 6 bases and V 1 base, and 6 bases lay outside the gene matches. Germline-derived CDR1 and CDR2 are SGHTA and FQGNSA. The length of the CDR3 is 16 residues. The chain's CDR3 is CASSLVGGGGNSPLHF. In DNA, the CDR3 is TGTGCCAGCAGCTTAGTAGGAGGGGGCGGTAATTCACCCCTCCACTTT.

This clone was recorded a few times. This chain links TRBV13 with TRBJ2-5, with 8 bases identical to TRBD1. V lost 3 bases and J lost 3; bases outside the gene matches: 12. The CDR3 has 17 residues. CDR1 PRHDT and CDR2 FYEKMQ come from the germline V gene (reference sequence). The CDR3 sequence: CASSFLRQGPIKETQYF. The CDR3 DNA reads as TGTGCCAGCAGCTTCTTACGACAGGGGCCGATAAAAGAGACCCAGTACTTC.

This clone was counted a few times. This rearrangement joins TRBV18 to TRBJ2-3; tentatively, D is TRBD2 (5 bases). Per the germline V gene, CDR1 is KGHSH and CDR2 is LQKENI. The length of the CDR3 is 19 residues. The V gene lost 3 bases and the J gene lost 2 bases, with 24 bases spanning the gap. The DNA of the CDR3 is TGTGCCAGCTCACCTAAGCGGACCCTGTCCCCCAAAGACACAGATACGCAGTATTTT. Translation: CASSPKRTLSPKDTDTQYF.

The chain has TRBV2 and TRBJ2-2, with TRBD1 matching 8 bases. CDR3 length: 14 residues. The V segment lost 7 bases and the J segment 5 bases; nucleotides outside the gene matches: 6. Germline CDR1 and CDR2: SNHLY and FYNNEI. CDR3 loop: CASIGQGMTGELFF. CDR3 coding DNA: TGTGCCAGCATCGGACAGGGAATGACCGGGGAGCTGTTTTTT.

This clone was seen only a few times. The chain joins TRBV11-2 to TRBJ2-1; 16 nucleotides align to TRBD2. The V segment lost 3 bases and the J segment 10 bases; nucleotides outside the gene matches: 12. CDR1 is SGHAT and CDR2 is FQNNGV in the germline V gene. There are 18 residues in the CDR3. CDR3 bases: TGTGCCAGCAGCTTTGTAGCCGGGACTAGCGGGGGGGCAGGGGAGCAGTTCTTC. Translating gives CASSFVAGTSGGAGEQFF.

This clone was seen a handful of times. This chain links TRBV12-5 with TRBJ2-1; tentative D call: TRBD2 (6 bases). CDR1 is LGHNT, CDR2 FRNRAP, per germline. Trimming took off 2 bases at V and 2 bases at J, with 10 bases between the two ends. The length of the CDR3 is 15 residues. The CDR3 region has the DNA TGTGCTAGTGGTTTGAAGGAGGGCACCTACAATGAGCAGTTCTTC. Its translation is CASGLKEGTYNEQFF.

This clone was observed a handful of times. This chain uses TRBV19 with TRBJ2-7; 9 bases line up with TRBD1. CDR3 length: 14 amino acids. Germline V gives CDR1 LNHDA, CDR2 SQIVND (reference sequence). Trimming took 4 bases from V and 5 from J; bases not matched to a gene: 6. The chain's CDR3 is CASSRGQGGHEQYF. CDR3 bases: TGTGCCAGTAGTAGGGGACAGGGCGGCCACGAGCAGTACTTC.